These 8 T cell receptor beta chains came from one sample sequenced in a study of monozygotic twins with cystic fibrosis. Sequencing was performed with immunoSEQ multiplex PCR; in TCRdb, only in-frame clones are kept and a portion is missing. Here the sample spans about 14,000 clones, 90% to 95% being singletons. What was sequenced was blood. The receptors shown here come from a girl aged 2-10 years with cystic fibrosis.

This sequence joins TRBV7-2 and TRBJ2-7; D possibly uses TRBD1 or TRBD2 (5 bases each). The length of the CDR3 is 15 residues. V was shortened by 1 base and J by 3 bases, with 13 bases between the two germline ends. From germline, CDR1 is SGHTA and CDR2 FQGNSA. CDR3 in amino acids: CASSLGPGTLYEQYF. CDR3 nucleotide sequence: TGTGCCAGCAGCTTAGGTCCCGGGACCCTCTACGAGCAGTACTTC.

DNA for the CDR3: TGTGCCAGCAGCCCGAGGGGGGGGACTAGCACAGATACGCAGTATTTT. Encoded protein: CASSPRGGTSTDTQYF. The chain joins TRBV7-2 to TRBJ2-3; maybe TRBD2 (7 bases). The CDR3 consists of 16 residues. The V end lost 5 bases, the J end lost 0 bases, and 15 bases lay between the germline ends. Germline-derived CDR1 and CDR2 are SGHTA and FQGNSA. Supplemented by reference TRBV7-2 and TRBJ2-3, the full variable domain reads GAGVSQSPSNKVTEKGKDVELRCDPISGHTALYWYRQSLGQGLEFLIYFQGNSAPDKSGLPSDRFSAERTGGSVSTLTIQRTQQEDSAVYLCASSPRGGTSTDTQYFGPGTRLTVL.

V usage is TRBV7-3 and J usage is TRBJ2-1; the D gene is possibly TRBD1 (6 bases). The germline gives CDR1 SGHTA, CDR2 FQGTGA. Trimming took 5 bases from V and 1 from J, leaving 12 bases between them. There are 15 residues in the CDR3. Written as DNA, the CDR3 is TGTGCCAGCAGCGCTACAGGGAGATCCTACAATGAGCAGTTCTTC. This sequence encodes CASSATGRSYNEQFF.

This chain joins TRBV4-1 and TRBJ2-1; 7 bases are a match to TRBD1. The CDR3 runs to 16 residues. CDR1 and CDR2 from the germline V gene are MGHRA and YSYEKL. V shed 2 bases and J 7 bases; nucleotides not matched to a gene: 11. As DNA, the CDR3 is TGCGCCAGCAGCCAATCGACAGGGAGTCAGTCTAATGAGCAGTTCTTC. It translates to CASSQSTGSQSNEQFF.

This chain joins TRBV11-3 and TRBJ1-3; D call uncertain. The CDR3 sequence is 19 residues long. V shed 4 bases and J shed 3 bases, with 25 bases lying between them. Germline CDR1 reads SGHNT; CDR2 reads YENEEA. CDR3 sequence (DNA): TGTGCCAGCAGCTCACGAGGACGTTTCCAGGCTCAATTTGGAAACACCATATATTTT. Encoded protein: CASSSRGRFQAQFGNTIYF.

V is TRBV29-1 and J is TRBJ2-1; D gene ambiguous. The CDR3 length is 10 residues. Germline CDR1 SQVTM, CDR2 ANQGSEA. Trimming stripped 2 bases from V and 13 bases from J, with 9 bases between. The CDR3 bases are TGCAGCGTTGAAAGGGCAGGTCAGTTCTTC. As protein: CSVERAGQFF.

V usage is TRBV6-1 and J usage is TRBJ1-5; 11 bases agree with TRBD1. Unmatched junction bases numbered 8, after V lost 4 bases and J lost 6 bases. Per germline, CDR1 MNHNS and CDR2 SASEGT. This CDR3 is built from 16 residues. This CDR3 is CASSARDRGSIQPQHF. CDR3 nucleotides: TGTGCCAGCAGTGCCCGGGACAGGGGGTCGATTCAGCCCCAGCATTTT.

J is TRBJ2-2 and V is TRBV6-6, with 9 bases aligning to TRBD1. The CDR3 contains 14 residues. V lost 6 bases and J lost 7; bases outside the gene matches: 6. Germline V gene sequence: CDR1 MNHNY, CDR2 SVGAGI (reference sequence). CDR3 in DNA: TGTGCCAGCAGGGCCGACAGGGGGGTCGGGGAGCTGTTTTTT. This encodes CASRADRGVGELFF.